What follows are 8 T cell receptor beta chains derived from one specimen sequenced in a study of T cell responses to AZD1222 COVID-19 vaccine. The table came from immunoSEQ multiplex PCR; TCRdb's copy has only in-frame clones and leaves some out. In the table there are about 130,000 clones, about 89% of which are singletons. The material was peripheral blood, obtained 28 days after the second AZD1222 dose. These receptors were taken from an adult who received the AZD1222 COVID-19 vaccine.

The rearrangement joins TRBV4-1 to TRBJ2-3; 10 nucleotides align to TRBD1. The V and J ends lost 4 bases and 7 bases, in that order; junction bases with no gene match: 8. The CDR3 has 15 residues. Germline CDR1 reads MGHRA; CDR2 reads YSYEKL. CDR3 nucleotides: TGCGCCAGCAGCCGCTCGACAGGGGGCGTGAATACGCAGTATTTT. This encodes CASSRSTGGVNTQYF.

The chain links TRBV28 to TRBJ1-1; D is ambiguous. CDR1 MDHEN and CDR2 SYDVKM come from the germline V gene. The CDR3 contains 11 residues. Trimming stripped 4 bases from V and 5 bases from J, with 5 bases between. The CDR3 nucleotides read TGTGCCAGCAGTTCGTCAACTGAAGCTTTCTTT. Residues: CASSSSTEAFF.

The chain links TRBV12-3 or TRBV12-4 to TRBJ2-1; 9 nucleotides line up with TRBD2. The length of the CDR3 is 11 residues. V shed 6 bases and J 13 bases; nucleotides not matched to a gene: 4. The CDR3, as DNA: TGTGCCAGCAGCCAGGGACTAGCCCAGTTCTTC. Translated, it gives CASSQGLAQFF.

This clone has a single count. The V and J genes are TRBV3-1 (or the pseudogene TRBV3-2) and TRBJ1-2; TRBD1 is a possible D gene (5 bases). Trimming took 4 bases from V and 5 from J, leaving 11 bases between them. This CDR3 has 13 residues. CDR1 and CDR2 from the germline V gene are LGHDT and YNNKEL (reference sequence). CDR3 in amino acids: CASSLRAGYGYTF. CDR3 in DNA: TGTGCCAGCAGCCTCCGGGCAGGGTATGGCTACACCTTC.

J is TRBJ1-2 and V is TRBV6-1; TRBD1 agrees at 7 bases. Losses at the gene ends were 2 bases for V and 6 bases for J; bases not matched to a gene: 9. CDR1 and CDR2 from the germline V gene are MNHNS and SASEGT. This CDR3 comprises 15 residues. The CDR3 sequence: CASSERGKGADGYTF. CDR3 coding DNA: TGTGCCAGCAGTGAAAGGGGGAAGGGGGCTGATGGCTACACCTTC.

The CDR3 sequence is CATSRGQGKGDEKLFF. CDR3 coding DNA: TGTGCCACCAGCAGAGGACAGGGTAAGGGTGACGAAAAACTGTTTTTT. The rearrangement joins TRBV15 to TRBJ1-4, with 7 bases that match TRBD1. Germline V CDR1 and CDR2: LNHNV, YYDKDF (reference sequence). V was pared by 1 base and J by 8 bases, with 10 bases of the junction left unmatched. This CDR3 is 16 amino acids long.

The V and J genes are TRBV30 and TRBJ1-2; tentative D call: TRBD1 (5 bases). The CDR3 has 15 amino acids. Germline V gene lookup returns CDR1 GTSNPN and CDR2 SVGIG (reference sequence). Trimming took off 4 bases at V and 0 bases at J, with 15 bases between the two ends. Written as DNA, the CDR3 is TGTGCCTGGATAACTCGAGGGGCGACTAACTATGGCTACACCTTC. Protein product: CAWITRGATNYGYTF.

The chain is built from TRBV6-5 and TRBJ1-3; D gene ambiguous. The germline V gene has CDR1 MNHEY and CDR2 SVGAGI. The CDR3 is made up of 14 amino acids. Trimming cost V 2 bases and J 1 base, with 6 bases left between them. CDR3 sequence reads: CASSYPGSGNTIYF. The CDR3 DNA reads as TGTGCCAGCAGTTACCCGGGTTCTGGAAACACCATATATTTT.